This T cell receptor beta chain was observed in a study of T cell changes during pregnancy in multiple sclerosis. Assay: immunoSEQ multiplex PCR; the TCRdb copy retains only in-frame clones and omits some. The profile shows some 67,000 clones, about 91% of them singletons. The origin of this receptor is a female donor with multiple sclerosis, enrolled in a pregnancy study. The sample consisted of peripheral blood, taken after pregnancy.

The DNA for the CDR3 is TGTGCCAGCAGTCGCGGACAGGGGGCCTCCTACGAGCAGTACTTC. Encoded protein: CASSRGQGASYEQYF. This sequence joins TRBV6-5 and TRBJ2-7; 11 bases match TRBD1. The V segment lost 5 bases and the J segment 0 bases; nucleotides outside the gene matches: 3. Per germline, CDR1 MNHEY and CDR2 SVGAGI. This CDR3 is 15 amino acids long.